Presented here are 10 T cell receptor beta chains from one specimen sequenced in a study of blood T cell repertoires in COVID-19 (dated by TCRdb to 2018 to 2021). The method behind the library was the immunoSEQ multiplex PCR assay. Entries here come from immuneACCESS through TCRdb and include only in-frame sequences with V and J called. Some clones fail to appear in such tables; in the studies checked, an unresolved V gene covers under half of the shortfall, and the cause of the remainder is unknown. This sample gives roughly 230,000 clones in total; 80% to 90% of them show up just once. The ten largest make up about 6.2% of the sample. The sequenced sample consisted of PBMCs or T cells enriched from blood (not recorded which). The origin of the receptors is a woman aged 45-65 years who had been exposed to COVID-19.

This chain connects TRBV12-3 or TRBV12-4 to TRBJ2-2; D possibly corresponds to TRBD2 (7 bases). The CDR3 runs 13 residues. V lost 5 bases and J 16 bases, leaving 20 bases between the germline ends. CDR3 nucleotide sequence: TGTGCCAGCAGTGCTGTTCGGGGGGCGATACGGTTTTTT. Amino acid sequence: CASSAVRGAIRFF.

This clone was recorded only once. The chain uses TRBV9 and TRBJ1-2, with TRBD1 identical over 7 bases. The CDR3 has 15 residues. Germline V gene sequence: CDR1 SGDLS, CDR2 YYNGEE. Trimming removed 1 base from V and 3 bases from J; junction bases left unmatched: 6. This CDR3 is CASSVLTQGDYGYTF. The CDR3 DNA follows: TGTGCCAGCAGCGTACTGACCCAGGGGGACTATGGCTACACCTTC. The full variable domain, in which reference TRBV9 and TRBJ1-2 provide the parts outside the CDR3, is DSGVTQTPKHLITATGQRVTLRCSPRSGDLSVYWYQQSLDQGLQFLIQYYNGEERAKGNILERFSAQQFPDLHSELNLSSLELGDSALYFCASSVLTQGDYGYTFGSGTRLTVV.

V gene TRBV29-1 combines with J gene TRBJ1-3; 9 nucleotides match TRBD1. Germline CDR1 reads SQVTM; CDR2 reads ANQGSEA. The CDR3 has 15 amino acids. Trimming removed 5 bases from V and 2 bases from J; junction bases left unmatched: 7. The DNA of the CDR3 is TGCAGCGTTAAGGGACAGGGAAATACTGGAAACACCATATATTTT. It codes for CSVKGQGNTGNTIYF. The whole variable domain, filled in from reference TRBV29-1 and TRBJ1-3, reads SAVISQKPSRDICQRGTSLTIQCQVDSQVTMMFWYRQQPGQSLTLIATANQGSEATYESGFVIDKFPISRPNLTFSTLTVSNMSPEDSSIYLCSVKGQGNTGNTIYFGEGSWLTVV.

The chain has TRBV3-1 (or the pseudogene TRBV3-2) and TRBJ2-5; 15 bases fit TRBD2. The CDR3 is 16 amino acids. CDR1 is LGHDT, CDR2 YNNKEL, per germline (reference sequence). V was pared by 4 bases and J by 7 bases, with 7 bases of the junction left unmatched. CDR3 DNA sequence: TGTGCCAGCAGCCTCACCGGGACTAGCGGGGGGCGGACCCAGTACTTC. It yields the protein CASSLTGTSGGRTQYF.

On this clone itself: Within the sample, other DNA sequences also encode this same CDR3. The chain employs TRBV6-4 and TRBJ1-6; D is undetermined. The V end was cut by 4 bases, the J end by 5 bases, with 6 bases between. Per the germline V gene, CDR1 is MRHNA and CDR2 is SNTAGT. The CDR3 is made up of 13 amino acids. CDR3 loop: CASSAGDNSPLHF. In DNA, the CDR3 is TGTGCCAGCAGTGCCGGGGATAATTCACCCCTCCACTTT.

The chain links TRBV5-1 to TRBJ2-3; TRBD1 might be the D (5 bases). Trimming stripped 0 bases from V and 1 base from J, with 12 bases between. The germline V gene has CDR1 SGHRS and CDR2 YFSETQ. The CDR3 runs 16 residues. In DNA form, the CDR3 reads TGCGCCAGCAGCTTGGTGGGCGGCAGGGGCACAGATACGCAGTATTTT. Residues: CASSLVGGRGTDTQYF.

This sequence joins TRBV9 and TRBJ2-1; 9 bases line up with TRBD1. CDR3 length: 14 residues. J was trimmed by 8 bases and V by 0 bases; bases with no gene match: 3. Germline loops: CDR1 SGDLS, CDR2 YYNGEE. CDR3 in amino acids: CASSVVDRGDEQFF. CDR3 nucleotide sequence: TGTGCCAGCAGCGTAGTTGACAGGGGGGATGAGCAGTTCTTC.

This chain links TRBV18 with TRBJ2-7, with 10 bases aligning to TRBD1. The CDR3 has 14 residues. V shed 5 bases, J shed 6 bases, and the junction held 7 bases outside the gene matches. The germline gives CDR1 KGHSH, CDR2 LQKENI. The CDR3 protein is CASSSGTGVREQYF. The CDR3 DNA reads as TGTGCCAGCTCATCTGGGACAGGGGTCCGCGAGCAGTACTTC.

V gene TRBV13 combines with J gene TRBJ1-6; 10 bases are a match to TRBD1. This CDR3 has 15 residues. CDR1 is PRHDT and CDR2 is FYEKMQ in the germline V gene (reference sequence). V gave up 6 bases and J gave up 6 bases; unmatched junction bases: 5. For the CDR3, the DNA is TGTGCCAGCAGGAGGGGGACAGGGGTTAATTCACCCCTCCACTTT. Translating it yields CASRRGTGVNSPLHF.

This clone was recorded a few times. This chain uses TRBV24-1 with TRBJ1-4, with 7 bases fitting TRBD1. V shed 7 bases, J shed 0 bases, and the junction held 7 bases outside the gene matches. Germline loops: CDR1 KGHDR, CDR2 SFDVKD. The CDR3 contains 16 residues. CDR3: CATSQGGSATNEKLFF. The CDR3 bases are TGTGCCACCAGCCAAGGGGGCAGCGCAACTAATGAAAAACTGTTTTTT.